This TCR beta chain was sequenced during a study of blood T cell repertoires in COVID-19. Study-level background: Sites in the United States, Italy and Spain provided acute and convalescent COVID-19 samples. The cDNA or gDNA used as material had been derived from T cells, B-cell-depleted T cells, or PBMCs.

Authors' methods: Amplified reference gene primers provided the basis for estimating nucleated cell counts. Data came from immunoSEQ multiplex PCR; TCRdb stores just in-frame clones and leaves some out. That table gives V, J and clone size, and the DNA gave D and trimming. The sample has roughly 100,000 clones, approximately 80% seen once. The germline V gene encodes CDR1 DFQATT and CDR2 SNEGSKA (reference sequence). Losses at the gene ends were 6 bases for V and 5 bases for J; bases not matched to a gene: 3. There are 11 residues in the CDR3. Sequencing was done on a sample of peripheral blood. The chain carries TRBV20-1 and TRBJ1-2, with 7 bases aligning to TRBD1. The receptor was isolated from a man aged 80 or over with acute or convalescent COVID-19. CDR3 DNA sequence: TGCAGTGCAGCGACAGGGTATGGCTACACCTTC. Its translation: CSAATGYGYTF.